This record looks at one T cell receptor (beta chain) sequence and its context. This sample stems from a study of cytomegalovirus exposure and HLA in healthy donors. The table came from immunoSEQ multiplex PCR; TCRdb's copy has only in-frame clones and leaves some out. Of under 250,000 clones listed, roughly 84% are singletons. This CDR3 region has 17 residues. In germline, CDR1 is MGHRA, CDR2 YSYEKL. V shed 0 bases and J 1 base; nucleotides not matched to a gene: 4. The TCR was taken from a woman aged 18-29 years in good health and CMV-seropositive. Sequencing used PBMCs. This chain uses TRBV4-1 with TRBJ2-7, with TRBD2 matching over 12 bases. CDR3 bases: TGCGCCAGCAGCCAAGAGACTAGCGGGAGTAGGTCCTACGAGCAGTACTTC. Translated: CASSQETSGSRSYEQYF.